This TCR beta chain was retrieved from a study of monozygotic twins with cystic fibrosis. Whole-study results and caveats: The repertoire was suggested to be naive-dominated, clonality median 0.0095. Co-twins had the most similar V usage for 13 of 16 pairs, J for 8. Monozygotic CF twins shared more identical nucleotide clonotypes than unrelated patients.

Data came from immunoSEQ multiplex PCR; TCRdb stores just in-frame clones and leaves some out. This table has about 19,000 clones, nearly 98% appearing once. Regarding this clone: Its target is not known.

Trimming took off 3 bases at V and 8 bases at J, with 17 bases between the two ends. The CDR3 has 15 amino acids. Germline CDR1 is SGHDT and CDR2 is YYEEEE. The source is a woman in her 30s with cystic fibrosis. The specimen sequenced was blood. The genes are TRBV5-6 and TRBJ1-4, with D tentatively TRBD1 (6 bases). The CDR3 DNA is TGTGCCAGCAGCTCAAGGACAGTTCGTTTCGAAAAACTGTTTTTT. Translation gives CASSSRTVRFEKLFF.